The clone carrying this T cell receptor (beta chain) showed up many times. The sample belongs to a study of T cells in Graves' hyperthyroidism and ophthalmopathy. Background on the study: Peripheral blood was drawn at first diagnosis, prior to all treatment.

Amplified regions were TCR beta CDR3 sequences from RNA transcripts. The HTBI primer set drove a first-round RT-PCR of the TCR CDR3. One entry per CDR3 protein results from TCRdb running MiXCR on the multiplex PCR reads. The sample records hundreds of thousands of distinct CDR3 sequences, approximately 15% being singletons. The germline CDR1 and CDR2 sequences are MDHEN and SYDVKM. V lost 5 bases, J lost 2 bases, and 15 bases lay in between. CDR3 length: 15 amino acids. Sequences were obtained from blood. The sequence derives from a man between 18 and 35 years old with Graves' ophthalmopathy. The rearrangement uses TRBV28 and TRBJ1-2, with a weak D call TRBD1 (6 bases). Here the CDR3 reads CASSPLAGGNYGYTF. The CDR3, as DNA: TGTGCCAGCAGTCCCCTCGCCGGGGGCAACTATGGCTACACCTTC.